These T cell receptor beta chains were read from a single sample in a study of technical replicates of blood from a few donors. Sequencing used immunoSEQ multiplex PCR; TCRdb keeps in-frame clones, though not all of them. The table shows tens of thousands of clones, with roughly 90% occurring only once. Material: T cells isolated from PBMCs. These receptors were collected from a human donor in good health. Both conserved end residues are part of each CDR3. Fields, in order: D gene, V gene, J gene, clone size, CDR3 protein, CDR3 DNA. A D gene is named only where the DNA matches it firmly. Rows give clone size only sometimes, using once, few, many, or a class for an expanded clone.

TRBD1,TRBV19,TRBJ2-4,-,CASTPGQGWLLAKNIQYF,TGTGCCAGCACTCCGGGACAGGGGTGGTTATTAGCCAAAAACATTCAGTACTTC
-,TRBV11-3,TRBJ2-5,-,CASSRPGTPKGQYF,TGTGCCAGCAGCCGACCCGGGACACCGAAGGGGCAGTACTTC
-,TRBV27,TRBJ2-5,-,CASANWGRVGETQYF,TGTGCCAGCGCCAATTGGGGCAGGGTAGGGGAGACCCAGTACTTC
TRBD1,TRBV6-5,TRBJ1-1,-,CASSYSWTGNTEAFF,TGTGCCAGCAGTTACTCGTGGACAGGGAACACTGAAGCTTTCTTT
-,TRBV6-1,TRBJ1-5,-,CASSLQGANQPQHF,TGTGCCAGCAGTCTCCAGGGTGCTAATCAGCCCCAGCATTTT
-,TRBV29-1,TRBJ1-1,few,CSVMASMNTEAFF,TGCAGCGTTATGGCCTCAATGAACACTGAAGCTTTCTTT
-,TRBV5-1,TRBJ2-2,-,CASSLTEGTGELFF,TGCGCCAGCAGCTTGACAGAGGGCACCGGGGAGCTGTTTTTT
-,TRBV4-1,TRBJ2-1,-,CASSQVQAREQFF,TGCGCCAGCAGCCAAGTTCAAGCGCGTGAGCAGTTCTTC
TRBD1,TRBV19,TRBJ2-3,-,CASSAGTVTDTQYF,TGTGCCAGTAGTGCCGGGACAGTCACAGATACGCAGTATTTT
-,TRBV5-1,TRBJ2-3,-,CASKTRTSDTQYF,TGCGCCAGCAAAACTAGGACTTCAGATACGCAGTATTTT
-,TRBV9,TRBJ1-2,-,CASSGNGYTF,TGTGCCAGCAGCGGTAATGGCTACACCTTC
-,TRBV7-2,TRBJ1-1,-,CASSLTRGTEAFF,TGTGCCAGCAGCCTTACAAGGGGCACTGAAGCTTTCTTT
-,TRBV19,TRBJ2-7,-,CASSIDPTRRGPNEQYF,TGTGCCAGTAGTATAGATCCCACTCGGAGGGGCCCAAACGAGCAGTACTTC
-,TRBV9,TRBJ1-3,-,CASSPAGNTIYF,TGTGCCAGCTCCCCTGCTGGAAACACCATATATTTT
TRBD1,TRBV5-4,TRBJ1-1,few,CASSLDREITEAFF,TGTGCCAGCAGCCTGGACAGGGAGATCACTGAAGCTTTCTTT
TRBD1,TRBV5-5,TRBJ2-1,-,CASSSYIYTGDEQFF,TGTGCCAGCAGTTCATACATTTATACAGGGGATGAGCAGTTCTTC
-,TRBV28,TRBJ2-1,-,CASQTASSYNEQFF,TGTGCCAGCCAGACTGCGAGCTCCTACAATGAGCAGTTCTTC
-,TRBV28,TRBJ2-7,-,CASRITGIREQYF,TGTGCCAGCAGAATAACAGGGATACGCGAGCAGTACTTC
TRBD1,TRBV5-4,TRBJ2-7,-,CASSLADGQAVYEQYF,TGTGCCAGCAGCTTGGCCGACGGACAGGCGGTCTACGAGCAGTACTTC
-,TRBV5-6,TRBJ1-3,-,CASSAGGSGNTIYF,TGTGCCAGCAGCGCCGGGGGGTCTGGAAACACCATATATTTT
-,TRBV6-6,TRBJ1-1,-,CASSYIMNTEAFF,TGTGCCAGCAGTTACATCATGAACACTGAAGCTTTCTTT
-,TRBV28,TRBJ1-5,-,CASTLSGSGGNQPQHF,TGTGCCAGCACCTTGAGCGGCAGTGGGGGCAATCAGCCCCAGCATTTT
TRBD1,TRBV7-9,TRBJ1-1,-,CASRRPTGVNTEAFF,TGTGCCAGCAGACGACCAACAGGGGTGAACACTGAAGCTTTCTTT
TRBD1,TRBV9,TRBJ2-1,-,CASSAPRTGEGEQFF,TGTGCCAGCAGCGCTCCTCGGACAGGGGAAGGCGAGCAGTTCTTC
TRBD2,TRBV13,TRBJ2-1,-,CASSTWTSGKDNEQFF,TGTGCCAGCAGCACTTGGACTAGCGGGAAGGACAATGAGCAGTTCTTC
-,TRBV11-2,TRBJ2-5,-,CASRLGGLETQYF,TGTGCCAGCAGACTCGGGGGATTGGAGACCCAGTACTTC
-,TRBV19,TRBJ1-5,once,CASSFQGYQPQHF,TGTGCCAGTAGTTTTCAGGGCTATCAGCCCCAGCATTTT
-,TRBV4-1,TRBJ1-5,-,CASSRQPGTEYNQPQHF,TGCGCCAGCAGCCGCCAACCCGGGACTGAATACAATCAGCCCCAGCATTTT
-,TRBV7-9,TRBJ2-1,-,CAIPGLIYNEQFF,TGTGCCATTCCGGGACTTATATACAATGAGCAGTTCTTC
-,TRBV19,TRBJ1-1,-,CASSGGDATEAFF,TGTGCCAGTAGTGGGGGGGATGCTACTGAAGCTTTCTTT
-,TRBV11-2,TRBJ2-3,-,CASSLGQVASTDTQYF,TGTGCCAGCAGCTTAGGCCAGGTCGCTAGCACAGATACGCAGTATTTT
-,TRBV9,TRBJ2-1,-,CASSVVLGEQFF,TGTGCCAGCAGCGTAGTGCTAGGCGAGCAGTTCTTC
-,TRBV27,TRBJ2-2,-,CASSLLDRLNTGELFF,TGTGCCAGCAGTTTACTCGACAGGCTGAACACCGGGGAGCTGTTTTTT
-,TRBV21-1,TRBJ1-1,once,CARSTGEAFF,TGTGCCAGGTCGACAGGGGAAGCTTTCTTT